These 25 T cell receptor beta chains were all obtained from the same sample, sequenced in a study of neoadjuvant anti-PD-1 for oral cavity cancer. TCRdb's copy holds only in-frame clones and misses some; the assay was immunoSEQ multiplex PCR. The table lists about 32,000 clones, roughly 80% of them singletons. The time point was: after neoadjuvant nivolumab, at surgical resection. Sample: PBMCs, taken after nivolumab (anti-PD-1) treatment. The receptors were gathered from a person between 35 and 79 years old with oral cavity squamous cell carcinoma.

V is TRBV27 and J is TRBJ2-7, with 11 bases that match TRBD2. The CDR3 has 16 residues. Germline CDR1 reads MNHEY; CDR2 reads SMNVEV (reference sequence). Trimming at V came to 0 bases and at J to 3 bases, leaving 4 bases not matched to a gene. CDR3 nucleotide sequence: TGTGCCAGCAGTTTATCGGGGACTAGCGGAGTCTACGAGCAGTACTTC. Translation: CASSLSGTSGVYEQYF.

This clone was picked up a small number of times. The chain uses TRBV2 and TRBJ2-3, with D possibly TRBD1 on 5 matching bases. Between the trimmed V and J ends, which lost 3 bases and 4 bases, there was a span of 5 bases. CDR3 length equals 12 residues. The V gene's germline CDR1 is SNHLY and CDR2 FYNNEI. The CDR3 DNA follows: TGTGCCAGCAGTGACAGGGCAGATACGCAGTATTTT. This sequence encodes CASSDRADTQYF.

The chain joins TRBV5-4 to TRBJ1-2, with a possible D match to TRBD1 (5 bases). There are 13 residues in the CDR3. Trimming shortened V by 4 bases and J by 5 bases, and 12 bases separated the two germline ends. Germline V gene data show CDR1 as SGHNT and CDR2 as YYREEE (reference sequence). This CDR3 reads CASSPGGEYGYTF. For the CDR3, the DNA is TGTGCCAGCAGCCCCGGGGGAGAGTATGGCTACACCTTC.

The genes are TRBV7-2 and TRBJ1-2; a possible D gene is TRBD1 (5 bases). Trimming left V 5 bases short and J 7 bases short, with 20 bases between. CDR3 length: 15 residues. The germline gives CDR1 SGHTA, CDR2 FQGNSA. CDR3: CASSPPGATESGYTF. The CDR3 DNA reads TGTGCCAGCAGCCCCCCTGGGGCGACAGAAAGTGGCTACACCTTC.

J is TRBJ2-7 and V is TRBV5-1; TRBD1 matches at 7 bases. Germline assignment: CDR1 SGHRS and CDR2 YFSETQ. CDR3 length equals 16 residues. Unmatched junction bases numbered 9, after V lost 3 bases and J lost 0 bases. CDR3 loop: CASSSVDRSSSYEQYF. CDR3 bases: TGCGCCAGCAGCTCGGTGGACAGGTCGAGCTCCTACGAGCAGTACTTC. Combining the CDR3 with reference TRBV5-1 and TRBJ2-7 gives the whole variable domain KAGVTQTPRYLIKTRGQQVTLSCSPISGHRSVSWYQQTPGQGLQFLFEYFSETQRNKGNFPGRFSGRQFSNSRSEMNVSTLELGDSALYLCASSSVDRSSSYEQYFGPGTRLTVT.

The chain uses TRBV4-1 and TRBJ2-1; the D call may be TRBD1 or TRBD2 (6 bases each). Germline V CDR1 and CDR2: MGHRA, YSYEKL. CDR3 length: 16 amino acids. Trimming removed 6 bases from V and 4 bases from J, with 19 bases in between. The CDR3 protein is CASSSEGGSGYNEQFF. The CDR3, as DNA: TGCGCCAGCAGTTCAGAGGGGGGTAGCGGTTACAATGAGCAGTTCTTC.

CDR3 amino acids: CASSESRLAGEVDTQYF. The CDR3 DNA follows: TGCGCCAGCAGTGAGTCCCGCCTAGCGGGGGAGGTGGATACGCAGTATTTT. This sequence joins TRBV10-2 and TRBJ2-3; 10 nucleotides line up with TRBD2. After removal of 0 bases from V and 6 bases from J, the junction contained 9 bases not matched to a gene. CDR1 is WSHSY and CDR2 is SAAADI in the germline V gene. The CDR3 sequence is 17 residues long.

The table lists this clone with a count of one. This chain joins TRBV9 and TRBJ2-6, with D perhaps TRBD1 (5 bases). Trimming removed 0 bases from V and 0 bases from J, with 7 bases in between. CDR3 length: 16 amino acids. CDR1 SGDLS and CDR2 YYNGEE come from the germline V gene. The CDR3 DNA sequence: TGTGCCAGCAGCGTAGTCAGGGCCTCTGGGGCCAACGTCCTGACTTTC. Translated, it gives CASSVVRASGANVLTF. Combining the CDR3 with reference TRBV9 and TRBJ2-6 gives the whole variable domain DSGVTQTPKHLITATGQRVTLRCSPRSGDLSVYWYQQSLDQGLQFLIQYYNGEERAKGNILERFSAQQFPDLHSELNLSSLELGDSALYFCASSVVRASGANVLTFGAGSRLTVL.

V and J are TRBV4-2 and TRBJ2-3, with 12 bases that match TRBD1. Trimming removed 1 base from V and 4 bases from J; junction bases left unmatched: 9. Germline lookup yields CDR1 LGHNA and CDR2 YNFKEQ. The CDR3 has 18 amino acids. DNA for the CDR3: TGTGCCAGCAGCCAAGGGGACCCTCGGGACAGGGGGCCAGATACGCAGTATTTT. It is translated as CASSQGDPRDRGPDTQYF.

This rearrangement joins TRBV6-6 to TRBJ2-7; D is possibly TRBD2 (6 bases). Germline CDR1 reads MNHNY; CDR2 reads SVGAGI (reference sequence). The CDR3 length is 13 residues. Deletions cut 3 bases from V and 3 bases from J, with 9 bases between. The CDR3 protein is CASSYRGSYEQYF. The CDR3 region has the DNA TGTGCCAGCAGTTATCGGGGGAGCTACGAGCAGTACTTC.

CDR3 bases: TGTGCCAGCAGCTCGTCGCTAGCGGGGGAACGGCAGTTCTTC. This encodes CASSSSLAGERQFF. The J gene is TRBJ2-1, the V gene TRBV5-4; 10 bases are shared with TRBD2. Germline-derived CDR1 and CDR2 are SGHNT and YYREEE (reference sequence). The CDR3 contains 14 residues. J gave up 12 bases and V 3 bases, and 9 bases lay outside the gene matches.

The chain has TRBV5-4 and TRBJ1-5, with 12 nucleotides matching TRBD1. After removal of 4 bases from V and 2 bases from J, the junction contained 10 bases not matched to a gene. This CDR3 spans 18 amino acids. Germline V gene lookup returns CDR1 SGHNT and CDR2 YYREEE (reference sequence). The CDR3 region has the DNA TGTGCCAGCAGCGGGGGGACAGGGGGCCTATTACGCAATCAGCCCCAGCATTTT. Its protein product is CASSGGTGGLLRNQPQHF. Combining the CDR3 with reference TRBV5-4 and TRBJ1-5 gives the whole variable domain ETGVTQSPTHLIKTRGQQVTLRCSSQSGHNTVSWYQQALGQGPQFIFQYYREEENGRGNFPPRFSGLQFPNYSSELNVNALELDDSALYLCASSGGTGGLLRNQPQHFGDGTRLSIL.

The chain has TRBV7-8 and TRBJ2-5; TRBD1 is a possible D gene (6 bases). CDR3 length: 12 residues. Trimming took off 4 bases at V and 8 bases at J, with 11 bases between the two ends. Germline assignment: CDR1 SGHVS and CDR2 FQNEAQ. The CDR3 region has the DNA TGTGCCAGCAGCTCAGTACAGGGTACCCAGTACTTC. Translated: CASSSVQGTQYF.

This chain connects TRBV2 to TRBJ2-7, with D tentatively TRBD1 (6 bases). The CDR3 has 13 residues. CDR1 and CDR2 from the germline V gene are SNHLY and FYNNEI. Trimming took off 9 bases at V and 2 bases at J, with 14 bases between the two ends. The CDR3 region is CASEQGYTYEQYF. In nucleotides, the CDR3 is TGTGCCAGTGAACAGGGATATACCTACGAGCAGTACTTC. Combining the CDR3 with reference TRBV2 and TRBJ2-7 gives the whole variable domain EPEVTQTPSHQVTQMGQEVILRCVPISNHLYFYWYRQILGQKVEFLVSFYNNEISEKSEIFDDQFSVERPDGSNFTLKIRSTKLEDSAMYFCASEQGYTYEQYFGPGTRLTVT.

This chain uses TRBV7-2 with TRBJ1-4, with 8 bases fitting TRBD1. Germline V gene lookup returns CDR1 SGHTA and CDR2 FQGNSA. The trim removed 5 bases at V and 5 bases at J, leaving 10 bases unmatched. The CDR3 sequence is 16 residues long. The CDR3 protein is CASSTRGTGRNEKLFF. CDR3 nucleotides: TGTGCCAGCAGCACCCGCGGGACAGGACGAAATGAAAAACTGTTTTTT.

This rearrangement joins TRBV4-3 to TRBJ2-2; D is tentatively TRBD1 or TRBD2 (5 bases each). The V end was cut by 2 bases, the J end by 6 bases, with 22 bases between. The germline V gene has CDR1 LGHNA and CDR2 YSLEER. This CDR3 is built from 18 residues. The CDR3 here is CASSQWGVSGGEAGELFF. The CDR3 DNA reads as TGCGCCAGCAGCCAATGGGGCGTCTCTGGGGGTGAGGCCGGGGAGCTGTTTTTT.

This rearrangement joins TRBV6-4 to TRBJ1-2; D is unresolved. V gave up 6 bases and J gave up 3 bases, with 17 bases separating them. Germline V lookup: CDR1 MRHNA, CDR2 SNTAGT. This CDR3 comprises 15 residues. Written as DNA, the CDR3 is TGTGCCAGCAGCCTCAGGAAGGAGGCTGACTATGGCTACACCTTC. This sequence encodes CASSLRKEADYGYTF.

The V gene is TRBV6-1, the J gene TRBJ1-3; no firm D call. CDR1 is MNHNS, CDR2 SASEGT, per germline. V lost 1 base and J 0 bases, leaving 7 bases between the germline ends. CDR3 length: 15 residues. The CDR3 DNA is TGTGCCAGCAGTGAAGGGCCAGACTCTGGAAACACCATATATTTT. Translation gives CASSEGPDSGNTIYF.

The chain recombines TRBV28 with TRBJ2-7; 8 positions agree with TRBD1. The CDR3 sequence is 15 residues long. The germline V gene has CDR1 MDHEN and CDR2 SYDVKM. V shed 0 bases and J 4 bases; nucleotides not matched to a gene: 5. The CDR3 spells CASSLWSGGSYEQYF. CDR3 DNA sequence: TGTGCCAGCAGTTTATGGTCAGGGGGCTCTTACGAGCAGTACTTC.

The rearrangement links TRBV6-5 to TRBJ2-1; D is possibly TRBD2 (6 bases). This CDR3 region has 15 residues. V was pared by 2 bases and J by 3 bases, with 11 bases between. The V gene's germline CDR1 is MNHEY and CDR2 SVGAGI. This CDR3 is CASSYGTPYYNEQFF. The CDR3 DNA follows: TGTGCCAGCAGTTACGGGACTCCATACTACAATGAGCAGTTCTTC.

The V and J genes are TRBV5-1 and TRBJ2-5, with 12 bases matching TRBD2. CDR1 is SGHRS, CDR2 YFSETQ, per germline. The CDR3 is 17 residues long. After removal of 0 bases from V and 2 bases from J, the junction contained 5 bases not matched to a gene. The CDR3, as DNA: TGCGCCAGCAGCTTGGGACTAGCGGGGGATCAGCAAGAGACCCAGTACTTC. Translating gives CASSLGLAGDQQETQYF.

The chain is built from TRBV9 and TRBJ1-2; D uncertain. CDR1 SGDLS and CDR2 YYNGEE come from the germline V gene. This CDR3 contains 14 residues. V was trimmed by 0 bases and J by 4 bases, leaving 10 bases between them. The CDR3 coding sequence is TGTGCCAGCAGCGTAGATGTGGTCTCCTATGGCTACACCTTC. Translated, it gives CASSVDVVSYGYTF.

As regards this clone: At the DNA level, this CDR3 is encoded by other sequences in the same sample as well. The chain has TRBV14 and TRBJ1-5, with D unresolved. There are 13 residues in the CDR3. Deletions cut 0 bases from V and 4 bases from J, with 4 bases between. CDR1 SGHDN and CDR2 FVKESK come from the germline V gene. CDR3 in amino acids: CASSQDSNQPQHF. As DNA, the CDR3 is TGTGCCAGCAGCCAAGACTCTAATCAGCCCCAGCATTTT.

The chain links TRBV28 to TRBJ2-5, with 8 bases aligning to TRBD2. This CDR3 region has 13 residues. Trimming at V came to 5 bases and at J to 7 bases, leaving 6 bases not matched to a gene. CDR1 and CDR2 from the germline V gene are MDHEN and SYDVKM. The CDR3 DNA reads TGTGCCAGCAGTCCTGGACTAGCAGCGACCCAGTACTTC. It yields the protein CASSPGLAATQYF.

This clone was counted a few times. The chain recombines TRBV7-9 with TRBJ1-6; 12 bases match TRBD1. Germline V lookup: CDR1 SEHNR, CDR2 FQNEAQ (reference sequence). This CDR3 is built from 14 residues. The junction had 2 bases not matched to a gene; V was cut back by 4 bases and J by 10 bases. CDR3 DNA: TGTGCCAGCAGCTCCGGGACAGGGGGCTCACCCCTCCACTTT. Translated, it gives CASSSGTGGSPLHF.